The present T cell receptor beta chain was sequenced within a study of cytomegalovirus exposure and HLA in healthy donors. The CDR3 has 17 amino acids. The V gene end was trimmed by 1 base and the J gene end by 4 bases; junction bases not matched to a gene: 10. Germline loops: CDR1 LNHDA, CDR2 SQIVND (reference sequence). Primers for the PCR totalled 60 Vbeta and 13 Jbeta. Clones were read by immunoSEQ multiplex PCR, and TCRdb kept only the in-frame ones, dropping some. Of roughly 140,000 clones in the sample, over 75% are singletons; the top ten hold approximately 6%. The receptor comes from a young man in good health and CMV-seropositive. The chain recombines TRBV19 with TRBJ1-5; TRBD1 agrees at 7 bases. Input material: PBMCs. The CDR3 DNA is TGTGCCAGTAGTATAGGCATACCGGGACAGAAAAATCAGCCCCAGCATTTT. It yields the protein CASSIGIPGQKNQPQHF.